This T cell receptor beta chain derives from a study of T cell changes during pregnancy in multiple sclerosis. Using immunoSEQ multiplex PCR, the repertoire was profiled, and TCRdb retains in-frame clones only, with some absent. The repertoire holds 45,000 or so clones, with more than 75% as singletons. The origin of this receptor is a female donor with multiple sclerosis, enrolled in a pregnancy study. Sequenced: PBMCs (not recorded whether the cells were cultured).

In nucleotides, the CDR3 is TGTGCCAGCAGCCTACCAACAGGAAAGTATGGCTACACCTTC. Its protein is CASSLPTGKYGYTF. The chain employs TRBV7-9 and TRBJ1-2; maybe TRBD1 (5 bases). CDR1 SEHNR and CDR2 FQNEAQ come from the germline V gene (reference sequence). With 5 bases removed from V and 5 bases from J, the gap between germline ends came to 15 bases. This CDR3 comprises 14 residues.